Each of the 30 T cell receptor beta chains below was sequenced from the same sample in a study of T cell responses to AZD1222 COVID-19 vaccine. Sequencing was performed with immunoSEQ multiplex PCR; in TCRdb, only in-frame clones are kept and a portion is missing. The sample gives approximately 130,000 clones, roughly 85% of which show up once; around 8.3% is in the top ten. The starting material was peripheral blood, obtained 28 days after the second dose of the MenACWY control vaccine. The receptors come from an adult who received the MenACWY meningococcal vaccine as a control.

The chain couples TRBV2 to TRBJ1-2, with D tentatively TRBD1 (6 bases). Germline assignment: CDR1 SNHLY and CDR2 FYNNEI. The V end was cut by 5 bases, the J end by 4 bases, with 11 bases between. The CDR3 has 13 residues. The CDR3 here is CASSSGTSYGYTF. CDR3 coding DNA: TGTGCCAGCAGTTCCGGGACATCCTATGGCTACACCTTC.

The chain carries TRBV7-9 and TRBJ2-7; 9 bases fit TRBD1. V trimming: 4 bases; J trimming: 3 bases; junction bases outside the gene matches: 10. CDR1 is SEHNR and CDR2 is FQNEAQ in the germline V gene (reference sequence). This CDR3 has 16 amino acids. CDR3 residues: CASSSDRGSGGYEQYF. CDR3 DNA sequence: TGTGCCAGCAGCTCCGACAGGGGGAGTGGAGGCTACGAGCAGTACTTC.

The CDR3 reads CASSTSPTSGVSYEQYF. In nucleotides, the CDR3 is TGTGCCAGCAGCACATCCCCAACTAGCGGGGTCTCCTACGAGCAGTACTTC. The chain links TRBV7-2 to TRBJ2-7, with TRBD2 identical over 10 bases. V trimming: 5 bases; J trimming: 0 bases; junction bases outside the gene matches: 10. The CDR3 sequence is 17 residues long. The germline V gene encodes CDR1 SGHTA and CDR2 FQGNSA. Full variable domain (remainder filled in from reference TRBV7-2 and TRBJ2-7): GAGVSQSPSNKVTEKGKDVELRCDPISGHTALYWYRQSLGQGLEFLIYFQGNSAPDKSGLPSDRFSAERTGGSVSTLTIQRTQQEDSAVYLCASSTSPTSGVSYEQYFGPGTRLTVT.

This clone appeared a few times. The V call is TRBV11-3, the J call TRBJ2-5, with 12 bases that match TRBD2. The CDR3 extends over 16 amino acids. Germline V lookup: CDR1 SGHNT, CDR2 YENEEA. After removal of 5 bases from V and 4 bases from J, the junction contained 8 bases not matched to a gene. CDR3 in DNA: TGTGCCAGCAGCACCGCTAGCGGGAGGGGTAGAGAGACCCAGTACTTC. Protein product: CASSTASGRGRETQYF.

The gene calls are TRBV11-3 and TRBJ2-1, with D perhaps given as TRBD1 or TRBD2 (5 bases each). V lost 5 bases and J lost 2, with 16 bases in between. The CDR3 is 16 residues long. The germline V gene encodes CDR1 SGHNT and CDR2 YENEEA. CDR3 region: CASSNRPGPPYNEQFF. CDR3 sequence (DNA): TGTGCCAGCAGCAACCGGCCGGGACCTCCCTACAATGAGCAGTTCTTC.

This chain joins TRBV7-2 and TRBJ2-2, with a possible D match to TRBD2 (5 bases). The CDR3 consists of 13 residues. V was cut by 5 bases and J by 11 bases, with 15 bases left in between. Germline assignment: CDR1 SGHTA and CDR2 FQGNSA. This chain's CDR3 is CASSLLDSFELFF. CDR3 DNA sequence: TGTGCCAGCAGCCTACTGGACTCCTTCGAGCTGTTTTTT.

In this sample, this clone turned up once. This sequence joins TRBV27 and TRBJ2-3; 15 bases fit TRBD2. The CDR3 is 17 residues long. The germline V gene has CDR1 MNHEY and CDR2 SMNVEV (reference sequence). The V gene end was trimmed by 8 bases and the J gene end by 2 bases; junction bases not matched to a gene: 8. The CDR3 DNA follows: TGTGCCAGCGGCCCGGGACTAGCGGGAGGTCTCACAGATACGCAGTATTTT. Protein sequence: CASGPGLAGGLTDTQYF.

The chain combines TRBV15 with TRBJ2-6, with D possibly being TRBD2 (7 bases). This CDR3 has 17 residues. The germline V gene encodes CDR1 LNHNV and CDR2 YYDKDF (reference sequence). V was clipped by 5 bases and J by 2 bases, with 16 bases between them. The CDR3 loop is CATSPKGGVPGANVLTF. CDR3 DNA sequence: TGTGCCACCAGCCCAAAGGGGGGGGTGCCTGGGGCCAACGTCCTGACTTTC.

V and J are TRBV7-8 and TRBJ2-3; D gene uncertain. Trimming took 5 bases from V and 0 from J, leaving 3 bases between them. CDR1 and CDR2 (germline): SGHVS, FQNEAQ. The length of the CDR3 is 12 residues. DNA of the CDR3: TGTGCCAGCAGCCCGAGCACAGATACGCAGTATTTT. Its translation is CASSPSTDTQYF.

V gene TRBV5-1 combines with J gene TRBJ1-1, with D possibly matching TRBD1 (5 bases). Per the germline V gene, CDR1 is SGHRS and CDR2 is YFSETQ. This CDR3 has 15 amino acids. The V and J ends lost 0 bases and 0 bases respectively, with 9 bases between them. The CDR3 spells CASSLALGVNTEAFF. The DNA of the CDR3 is TGCGCCAGCAGCTTGGCCTTAGGGGTGAACACTGAAGCTTTCTTT.

CDR3 sequence (DNA): TGTGCCAGCAGTAGCTCAGGGGGAACCGGGGAGCTGTTTTTT. It encodes CASSSSGGTGELFF. The chain uses TRBV2 and TRBJ2-2, with 7 positions matching TRBD1. This CDR3 has 14 amino acids. The germline V gene encodes CDR1 SNHLY and CDR2 FYNNEI. J was trimmed by 5 bases and V by 5 bases; bases with no gene match: 5. The full variable domain, with the rest looked up from reference TRBV2 and TRBJ2-2, is EPEVTQTPSHQVTQMGQEVILRCVPISNHLYFYWYRQILGQKVEFLVSFYNNEISEKSEIFDDQFSVERPDGSNFTLKIRSTKLEDSAMYFCASSSSGGTGELFFGEGSRLTVL.

This clone has just one count. This chain joins TRBV2 and TRBJ2-7; no clear D gene. Trimming shortened V by 8 bases and J by 3 bases, and 11 bases separated the two germline ends. The CDR3 runs to 12 residues. Germline V gene lookup returns CDR1 SNHLY and CDR2 FYNNEI. CDR3 in amino acids: CASGSWGYEQYF. CDR3 sequence (DNA): TGTGCCAGCGGTAGCTGGGGCTACGAGCAGTACTTC.

The chain is built from TRBV5-1 and TRBJ2-3, with D perhaps TRBD2 (6 bases). V was shortened by 2 bases and J by 6 bases, with 16 bases between the two germline ends. This CDR3 region has 15 residues. Germline loops: CDR1 SGHRS, CDR2 YFSETQ. This chain's CDR3 is CASSFGGAGMDTQYF. DNA of the CDR3: TGCGCCAGCAGCTTCGGCGGGGCAGGGATGGATACGCAGTATTTT.

The chain links TRBV7-3 to TRBJ1-2, with 9 nucleotides matching TRBD1. The CDR3 consists of 16 residues. With 1 base clipped from V and 8 bases from J, the junction kept 11 bases outside the gene matches. Per the germline V gene, CDR1 is SGHTA and CDR2 is FQGTGA. As DNA, the CDR3 is TGTGCCAGCAGCTTAAACCCCCCGGGACAGGGTGGCGGCTACACCTTC. Translation: CASSLNPPGQGGGYTF.

The CDR3 sequence: CAALQFYGYTF. The CDR3 DNA reads TGTGCGGCTTTACAATTCTATGGCTACACCTTC. The chain couples TRBV28 to TRBJ1-2; D gene ambiguous. The germline V gene has CDR1 MDHEN and CDR2 SYDVKM. The CDR3 is 11 residues long.

V is TRBV6-5 and J is TRBJ1-2; D not resolved. The V and J ends lost 7 bases and 7 bases respectively, with 22 bases between them. The germline V gene has CDR1 MNHEY and CDR2 SVGAGI. CDR3 size: 15 residues. For the CDR3, the DNA is TGTGCCAGCATAGATAAATCGGCCCGAACTTCTGGCTACACCTTC. It translates to CASIDKSARTSGYTF.

This CDR3 is CASSLLFHPRDYIQETQYF. CDR3 bases: TGTGCCAGCAGTCTCCTTTTCCATCCCCGGGACTACATACAAGAGACCCAGTACTTC. V gene TRBV27 combines with J gene TRBJ2-5, with 7 bases aligning to TRBD2. With 5 bases clipped from V and 2 bases from J, the junction kept 20 bases outside the gene matches. The CDR3 loop spans 19 amino acids. Per germline, CDR1 MNHEY and CDR2 SMNVEV (reference sequence).

The sample holds one count of this clone. V and J are TRBV14 and TRBJ2-7; no clear D gene. Germline CDR1 and CDR2: SGHDN and FVKESK. There are 14 residues in the CDR3. Trimming took off 1 base at V and 3 bases at J, with 10 bases between the two ends. DNA for the CDR3: TGTGCCAGCAGCCAAGGTCACAACCTCTACGAGCAGTACGTC. As protein: CASSQGHNLYEQYV.

The chain employs TRBV7-8 and TRBJ1-1; D may be TRBD1 (5 bases). The germline CDR1 and CDR2 sequences are SGHVS and FQNEAQ. V was pared by 3 bases and J by 6 bases, with 14 bases between. The CDR3 runs to 14 residues. The CDR3 DNA reads TGTGCCAGCAGCTTGGGACGGGGGGTGGCTGAAGCTTTCTTT. Amino acids: CASSLGRGVAEAFF.

The J gene is TRBJ2-1, the V gene TRBV11-3; no definite D call. V lost 1 base and J lost 4, with 5 bases in between. The length of the CDR3 is 13 residues. The germline V gene has CDR1 SGHNT and CDR2 YENEEA. The CDR3 DNA reads TGTGCCAGCAGCTTAGCTGCTTACAATGAGCAGTTCTTC. It yields the protein CASSLAAYNEQFF.

The chain uses TRBV10-3 and TRBJ1-5, with 7 bases lining up with TRBD1. The length of the CDR3 is 14 residues. Germline loops: CDR1 ENHRY, CDR2 SYGVKD. Trimming at V came to 6 bases and at J to 5 bases, leaving 7 bases not matched to a gene. Written as DNA, the CDR3 is TGTGCCATCAGCACAGGGGCGGCGGATCAGCCCCAGCATTTT. It yields the protein CAISTGAADQPQHF.

The sample holds a few counts of this clone. The CDR3 reads CASSLDRGGYNSPLHF. The CDR3 coding sequence is TGTGCCAGTAGTCTGGACAGGGGCGGCTATAATTCACCCCTCCACTTT. The chain combines TRBV19 with TRBJ1-6; the match to TRBD1 covers 9 bases. Unmatched junction bases numbered 5, after V lost 5 bases and J lost 3 bases. Germline V gene sequence: CDR1 LNHDA, CDR2 SQIVND (reference sequence). This CDR3 has 16 amino acids. The full variable domain, rest sourced from reference TRBV19 and TRBJ1-6, is DGGITQSPKYLFRKEGQNVTLSCEQNLNHDAMYWYRQDPGQGLRLIYYSQIVNDFQKGDIAEGYSVSREKKESFPLTVTSAQKNPTAFYLCASSLDRGGYNSPLHFGNGTRLTVT.

This rearrangement joins TRBV7-2 to TRBJ2-7; D unresolved. With 1 base removed from V and 2 bases from J, the gap between germline ends came to 6 bases. The CDR3 consists of 13 residues. Germline-derived CDR1 and CDR2 are SGHTA and FQGNSA. The CDR3 region has the DNA TGTGCCAGCAGCTTAGGACGGCCCTACGAGCAGTACTTC. Translating gives CASSLGRPYEQYF. Full variable domain (outside the CDR3, taken from reference TRBV7-2 and TRBJ2-7): GAGVSQSPSNKVTEKGKDVELRCDPISGHTALYWYRQSLGQGLEFLIYFQGNSAPDKSGLPSDRFSAERTGGSVSTLTIQRTQQEDSAVYLCASSLGRPYEQYFGPGTRLTVT.

The chain recombines TRBV5-6 with TRBJ1-2; weak D call: TRBD1 (5 bases). Germline CDR1 reads SGHDT; CDR2 reads YYEEEE. The length of the CDR3 is 12 residues. With 4 bases removed from V and 4 bases from J, the gap between germline ends came to 8 bases. CDR3 amino acids: CASSEGTYGYTF. The CDR3 bases are TGTGCCAGCAGCGAGGGGACCTATGGCTACACCTTC.

This chain connects TRBV11-2 to TRBJ2-1; a possible D gene is TRBD2 (5 bases). Trimming pared 0 bases from V and 2 bases from J, leaving 14 bases between. The CDR3 totals 17 residues. The germline CDR1 and CDR2 sequences are SGHAT and FQNNGV. This chain's CDR3 is CASSLEVAGSTYNEQFF. Here the CDR3 DNA reads TGTGCCAGCAGCTTAGAGGTTGCGGGTTCGACCTACAATGAGCAGTTCTTC.

This chain connects TRBV10-2 to TRBJ2-1; no firm D call. Germline CDR1 WSHSY, CDR2 SAAADI. The CDR3 loop spans 12 amino acids. The V gene lost 5 bases and the J gene lost 12 bases, with 14 bases spanning the gap. The CDR3 protein is CASSLPVGVQFF. The CDR3 DNA reads as TGCGCCAGCAGTCTCCCGGTTGGTGTGCAGTTCTTC.

The rearrangement joins TRBV9 to TRBJ1-1, with D perhaps matching TRBD1 (6 bases). Trimming stripped 0 bases from V and 6 bases from J, with 24 bases between. This CDR3 comprises 18 residues. Germline V gene data show CDR1 as SGDLS and CDR2 as YYNGEE. In DNA form, the CDR3 reads TGTGCCAGCAGCGTAGATCCAGGGGCGCTTGATCGTATCTCTGAAGCTTTCTTT. This encodes CASSVDPGALDRISEAFF.

This chain joins TRBV3-1 (or the pseudogene TRBV3-2) and TRBJ2-3; D ambiguous. Germline values: CDR1 LGHDT, CDR2 YNNKEL (reference sequence). The V end was cut by 4 bases, the J end by 5 bases, with 7 bases between. The CDR3 length is 12 residues. The CDR3 DNA sequence: TGTGCCAGCAGCCTTCAAAGAGATACGCAGTATTTT. It yields the protein CASSLQRDTQYF.

This clone was counted a few times. The chain has TRBV7-8 and TRBJ1-6; 7 nucleotides agree with TRBD1. CDR1 and CDR2 from the germline V gene are SGHVS and FQNEAQ. The V gene end was trimmed by 5 bases and the J gene end by 10 bases; junction bases not matched to a gene: 11. This CDR3 region has 15 residues. CDR3 coding DNA: TGTGCCAGCAGCCCCCGAAGGGACAGATTCTCACCCCTCCACTTT. It yields the protein CASSPRRDRFSPLHF.

The chain joins TRBV13 to TRBJ2-2; 7 positions match TRBD2. J gave up 6 bases and V 0 bases, and 1 base lay outside the gene matches. Germline V lookup: CDR1 PRHDT, CDR2 FYEKMQ (reference sequence). The CDR3 totals 14 residues. CDR3 residues: CASSLGGLAGELFF. CDR3 coding DNA: TGTGCCAGCAGCTTAGGTGGACTAGCCGGGGAGCTGTTTTTT.